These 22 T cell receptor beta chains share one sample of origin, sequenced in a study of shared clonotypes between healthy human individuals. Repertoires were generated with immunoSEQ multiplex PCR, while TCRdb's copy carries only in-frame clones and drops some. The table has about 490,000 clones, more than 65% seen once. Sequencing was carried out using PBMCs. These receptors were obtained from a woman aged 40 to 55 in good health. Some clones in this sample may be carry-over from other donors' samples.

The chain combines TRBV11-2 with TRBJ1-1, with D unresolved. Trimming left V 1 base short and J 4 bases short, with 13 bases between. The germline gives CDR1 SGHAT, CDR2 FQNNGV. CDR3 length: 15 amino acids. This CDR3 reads CASSLVLGSTTEAFF. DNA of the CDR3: TGTGCCAGCAGCTTAGTCCTGGGATCCACCACTGAAGCTTTCTTT.

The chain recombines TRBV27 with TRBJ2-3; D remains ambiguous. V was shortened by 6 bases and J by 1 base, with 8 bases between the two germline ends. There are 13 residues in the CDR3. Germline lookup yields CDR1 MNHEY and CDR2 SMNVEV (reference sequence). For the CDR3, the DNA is TGTGCCAGCAGGGGGTGGGGCACAGATACGCAGTATTTT. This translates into CASRGWGTDTQYF.

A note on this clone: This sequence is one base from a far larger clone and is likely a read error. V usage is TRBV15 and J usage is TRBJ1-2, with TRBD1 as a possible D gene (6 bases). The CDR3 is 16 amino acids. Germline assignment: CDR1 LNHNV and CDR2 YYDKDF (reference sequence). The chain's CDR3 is CATSRGWDTLGYGYAF. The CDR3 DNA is TGTGCCACCAGCAGAGGATGGGACACCCTGGGCTATGGCTACGCCTTC.

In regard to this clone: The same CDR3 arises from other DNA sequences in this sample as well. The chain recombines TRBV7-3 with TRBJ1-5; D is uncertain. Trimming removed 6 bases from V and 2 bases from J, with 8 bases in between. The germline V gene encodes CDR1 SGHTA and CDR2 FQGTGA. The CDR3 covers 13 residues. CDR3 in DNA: TGTGCCAGCAGTCTTGATGGCAATCAGCCCCAGCATTTT. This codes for CASSLDGNQPQHF.

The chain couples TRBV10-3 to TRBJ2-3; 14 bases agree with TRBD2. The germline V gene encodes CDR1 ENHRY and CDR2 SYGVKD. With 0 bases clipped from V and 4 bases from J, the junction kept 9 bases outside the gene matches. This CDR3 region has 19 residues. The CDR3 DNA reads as TGTGCCATCAGTGAGTCCCTCAGGGGACTAGCGGGAGCTCCAGATACGCAGTATTTT. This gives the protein CAISESLRGLAGAPDTQYF.

CDR3 sequence: CASSQGLAVETQYF. The CDR3 nucleotides are TGCGCCAGCAGCCAGGGACTAGCGGTAGAGACCCAGTACTTC. The chain employs TRBV5-1 and TRBJ2-5; TRBD2 matches at 11 bases. CDR1 is SGHRS, CDR2 YFSETQ, per germline. The CDR3 is 14 residues long. The V segment lost 4 bases and the J segment 4 bases; nucleotides outside the gene matches: 3.

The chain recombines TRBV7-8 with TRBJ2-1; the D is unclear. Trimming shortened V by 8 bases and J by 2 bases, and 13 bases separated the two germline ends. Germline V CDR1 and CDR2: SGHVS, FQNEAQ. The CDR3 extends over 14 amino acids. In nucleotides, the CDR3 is TGTGCCAGCGAACTTAGCATGGCCTACAATGAGCAGTTCTTC. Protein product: CASELSMAYNEQFF.

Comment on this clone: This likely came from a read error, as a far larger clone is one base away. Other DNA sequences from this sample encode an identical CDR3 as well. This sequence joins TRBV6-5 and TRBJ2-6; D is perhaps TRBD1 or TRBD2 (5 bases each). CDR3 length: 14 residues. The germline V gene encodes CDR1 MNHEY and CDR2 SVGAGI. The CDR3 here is CASSSFIGANVLTF. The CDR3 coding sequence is TGTGCCAGCAGTTCGTTTATCGGGGCCAACGTCCTGACGTTC.

The CDR3 bases are TGTGCCAGTTCGGCTAGCGGGAGGGCGAGCACCGGGGAGCTGTTTTTT. Its protein product is CASSASGRASTGELFF. The chain has TRBV19 and TRBJ2-2; TRBD2 agrees at 12 bases. This CDR3 has 16 amino acids. V lost 8 bases to trimming and J lost 4 bases; unmatched junction nucleotides: 8. Germline loops: CDR1 LNHDA, CDR2 SQIVND (reference sequence).

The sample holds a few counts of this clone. The CDR3: CASSVGQGARGTEAFF. CDR3 sequence (DNA): TGTGCCAGCAGTGTAGGACAGGGGGCGCGGGGCACTGAAGCTTTCTTT. The rearrangement uses TRBV2 and TRBJ1-1; 11 bases fit TRBD1. There are 16 residues in the CDR3. Germline V gene lookup returns CDR1 SNHLY and CDR2 FYNNEI. The junction had 8 bases not matched to a gene; V was cut back by 4 bases and J by 4 bases.

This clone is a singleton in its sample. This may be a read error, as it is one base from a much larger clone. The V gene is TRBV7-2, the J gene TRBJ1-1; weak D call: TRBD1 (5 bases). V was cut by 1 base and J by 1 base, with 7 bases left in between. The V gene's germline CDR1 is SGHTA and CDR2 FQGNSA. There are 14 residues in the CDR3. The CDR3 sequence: CASSLGGANTEAFF. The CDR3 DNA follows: TGTGCCAGCAGCTTAGGAGGGGCGAACACTGAAGCTTTCTTT.

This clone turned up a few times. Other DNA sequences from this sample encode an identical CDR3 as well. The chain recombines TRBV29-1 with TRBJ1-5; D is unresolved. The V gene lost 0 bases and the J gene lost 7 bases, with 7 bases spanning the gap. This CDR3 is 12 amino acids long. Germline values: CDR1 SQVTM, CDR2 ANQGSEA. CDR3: CSVEDSGQPQHF. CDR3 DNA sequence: TGCAGCGTTGAAGATAGCGGGCAGCCCCAGCATTTT.

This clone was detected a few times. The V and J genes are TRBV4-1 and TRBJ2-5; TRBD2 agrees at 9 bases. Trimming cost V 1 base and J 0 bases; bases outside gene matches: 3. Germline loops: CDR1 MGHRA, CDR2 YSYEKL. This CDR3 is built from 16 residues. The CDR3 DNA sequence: TGCGCCAGCAGCCAAGGGGCGGGAGGGTACCAAGAGACCCAGTACTTC. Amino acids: CASSQGAGGYQETQYF.

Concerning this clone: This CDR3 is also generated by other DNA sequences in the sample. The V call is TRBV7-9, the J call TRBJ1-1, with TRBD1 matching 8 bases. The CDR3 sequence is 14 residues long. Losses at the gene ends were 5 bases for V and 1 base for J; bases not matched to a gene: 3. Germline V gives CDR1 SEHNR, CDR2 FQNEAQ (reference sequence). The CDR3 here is CASSLGTGNTEAFF. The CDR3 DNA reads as TGTGCCAGCAGCCTAGGGACAGGGAACACTGAAGCTTTCTTT.

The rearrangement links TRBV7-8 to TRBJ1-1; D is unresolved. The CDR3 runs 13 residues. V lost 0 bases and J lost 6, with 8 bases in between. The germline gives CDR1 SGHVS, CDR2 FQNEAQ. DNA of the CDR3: TGTGCCAGCAGCTTAGCAGGAGTCCCTGAAGCTTTCTTT. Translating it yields CASSLAGVPEAFF.

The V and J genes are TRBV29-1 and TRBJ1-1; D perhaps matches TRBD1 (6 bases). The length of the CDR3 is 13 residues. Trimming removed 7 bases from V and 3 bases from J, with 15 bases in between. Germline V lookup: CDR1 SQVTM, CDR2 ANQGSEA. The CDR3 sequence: CSAEEGGDTEAFF. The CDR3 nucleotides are TGCAGCGCTGAGGAAGGGGGGGACACTGAAGCTTTCTTT.

The CDR3 DNA reads TGTGCCAGTAGTGCGGGATTGAACACTGAAGCTTTCTTT. This gives the protein CASSAGLNTEAFF. The gene calls are TRBV19 and TRBJ1-1; D unresolved. The CDR3 has 13 residues. Germline V gives CDR1 LNHDA, CDR2 SQIVND (reference sequence). The ends were cut back, 5 bases at V and 0 bases at J, with 7 bases in the middle.

CDR3 sequence (DNA): TGTGCCAGTACACCGGAGGGGGGACTAGACTCCTACGAGCAGTACTTC. Encoded protein: CASTPEGGLDSYEQYF. The chain links TRBV19 to TRBJ2-7; 8 bases are a match to TRBD2. CDR1 and CDR2 (germline): LNHDA, SQIVND (reference sequence). This CDR3 is built from 16 residues. Germline trimming cut 7 bases from V and 0 bases from J; bases unmatched to any gene: 11.

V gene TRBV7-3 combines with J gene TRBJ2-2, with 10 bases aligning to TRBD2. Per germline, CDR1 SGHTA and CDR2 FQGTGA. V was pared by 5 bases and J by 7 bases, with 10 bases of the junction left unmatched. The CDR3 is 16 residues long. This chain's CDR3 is CASSALAGGLGGELFF. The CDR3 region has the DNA TGTGCCAGCAGCGCATTAGCGGGAGGTCTTGGCGGGGAGCTGTTTTTT.

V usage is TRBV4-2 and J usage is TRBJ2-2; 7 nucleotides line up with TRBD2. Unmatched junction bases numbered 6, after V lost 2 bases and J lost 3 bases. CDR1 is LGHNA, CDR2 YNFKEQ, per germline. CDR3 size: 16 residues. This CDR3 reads CASSQPTSIDTGELFF. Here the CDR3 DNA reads TGTGCCAGCAGCCAACCGACTAGCATAGACACCGGGGAGCTGTTTTTT.

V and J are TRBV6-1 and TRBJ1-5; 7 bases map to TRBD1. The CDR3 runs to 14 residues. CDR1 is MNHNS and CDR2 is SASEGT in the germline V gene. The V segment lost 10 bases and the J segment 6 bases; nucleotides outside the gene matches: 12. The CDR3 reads CATDREDFFQPQHF. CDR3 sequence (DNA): TGTGCCACCGACAGGGAGGATTTTTTTCAGCCCCAGCATTTT.

CDR3 region: CASRGRTSPYLAYEQYF. The CDR3, as DNA: TGTGCCAGCAGGGGAAGGACTAGCCCATACCTGGCCTACGAGCAGTACTTC. The chain uses TRBV28 and TRBJ2-7; TRBD2 matches 8 bases. This CDR3 has 17 amino acids. Germline CDR1 is MDHEN and CDR2 is SYDVKM. V was pared by 6 bases and J by 2 bases, with 15 bases of the junction left unmatched. Full variable domain (remainder filled in from reference TRBV28 and TRBJ2-7): DVKVTQSSRYLVKRTGEKVFLECVQDMDHENMFWYRQDPGLGLRLIYFSYDVKMKEKGDIPEGYSVSREKKERFSLILESASTNQTSMYLCASRGRTSPYLAYEQYFGPGTRLTVT.